Sequencing of this TCR beta chain was carried out in a study of OX40 agonist ivuxolimab in advanced cancers. Study as a whole: The patients received agonistic anti-OX40 (CD134) antibody ivuxolimab.

The CDR3 extends over 14 amino acids. Germline V gene lookup returns CDR1 WNHNN and CDR2 SYGVQD (reference sequence). V lost 4 bases to trimming and J lost 8 bases; unmatched junction nucleotides: 7. The assay was immunoSEQ multiplex PCR, and TCRdb's table has in-frame clones only and misses some. Altogether approximately 90,000 clones are present, roughly 88% being singletons, with the ten largest covering approximately 0.26%. The study, taken as a whole, reports: CD8+ T cells showed, on average, more clonal expansion than CD4+ cells.

This clone was observed a single time. Antigen specificity is unknown. This receptor was identified in an adult with an advanced solid tumor such as melanoma, head and neck, liver or kidney cancer. The sample here was CD4+ or CD8+ T cells sorted from blood, taken in a trial of the OX40 agonist ivuxolimab. The J gene is TRBJ1-4, the V gene TRBV10-1; 7 bases agree with TRBD1. The CDR3 region is CASSAGTAGEKLFF. The CDR3 DNA sequence: TGCGCCAGCAGTGCCGGGACAGCGGGGGAAAAACTGTTTTTT.